This is a list of T cell receptor beta chains from one sample in a study of cytomegalovirus exposure and HLA in healthy donors. The method was immunoSEQ multiplex PCR; TCRdb's version includes in-frame clones alone and lacks a portion of them. The sample includes 35,000 to 55,000 clones, over 55% seen only once; the top ten take about 8.7%. Sequenced: PBMCs. The origin of the receptors is a human donor in good health. CDR3s include the opening cysteine and the closing phenylalanine or tryptophan. A clone size is listed for some rows: how often the clone was seen (once, few, many), or a class if it is expanded.

J,size,V,CDR3
.,few,TRBV6-6,CASSLAGQGVEQYF
TRBJ2-7,few,TRBV5-5,CASSPMGRNYEQYF
TRBJ1-1,few,TRBV5-4,CASSKDSRTEAFF
TRBJ1-4,.,TRBV11-3,CASSHLEPLTATNEKLFF
TRBJ1-2,.,TRBV30,CAWSLTGGAGGYTF
TRBJ2-5,.,TRBV30,CAWSTGGAGETQYF
TRBJ2-2,.,TRBV28,CASTPSTGELFF
TRBJ1-2,few,TRBV5-4,CASSLGDRDYGYTF
TRBJ1-5,.,TRBV6-1,CASSPRGPGNQPQHF
TRBJ2-1,.,TRBV6-4,CASSLKAGGWNEQFF
TRBJ2-7,.,TRBV9,CASSVDGGLREQYF
TRBJ2-1,.,TRBV2,CASRVGQTYNEQFF
TRBJ2-7,few,TRBV5-1,CASSLVPSGGAYEQYF
TRBJ2-5,.,TRBV5-6,CASSLERQEETQYF
TRBJ1-1,.,TRBV10-3,CAISESGEGLAEAFF
TRBJ2-2,.,TRBV15,CATSRGRETGELFF
TRBJ1-2,.,TRBV6-5,CASRVAGTYGYTF
TRBJ2-3,.,TRBV7-2,CASSLALLGGTDTQYF
TRBJ2-7,.,TRBV10-3,CAISESRTSGDHEQYF
TRBJ1-1,.,TRBV5-1,CASSYWVSGADTEAFF
TRBJ1-4,.,TRBV2,CASRPTGFATTNEKLFF
TRBJ2-5,.,TRBV7-9,CASSPIRGGRGQETQYF
TRBJ2-4,.,TRBV7-8,CASSPYYEPQNIQYF
TRBJ2-7,few,TRBV7-2,CASRLTGARAYEQYF
TRBJ2-3,.,TRBV9,CASSVVGGAAYTDTQYF
TRBJ2-3,.,TRBV30,CAWSGLAGTDTQYF
TRBJ1-2,.,TRBV19,CASSWTGGYGYTF
TRBJ1-6,.,TRBV7-2,CASRWGQASPLHF
TRBJ2-1,.,TRBV10-3,CATTTSGGTYDSYNEQFF
TRBJ2-5,.,TRBV4-1,CASSPQGSETQYF
TRBJ1-2,.,TRBV4-1,CASSQGEPGGGYGYTF
TRBJ2-1,few,TRBV2,CASSSGGSYNEQFF
TRBJ2-7,.,TRBV4-3,CASSLWGGPYYEQYF
TRBJ1-2,.,TRBV13,CASSLDRGQGGYGYTF
TRBJ1-6,.,TRBV7-9,CASSVYRGSPLHF
TRBJ1-1,.,TRBV7-9,CASSLDRNTEAFF
TRBJ1-1,.,TRBV6-1,CASSVEVNTEAFF
TRBJ2-3,.,TRBV7-2,CASSFVTDTQYF
TRBJ2-1,.,TRBV5-1,CASSLEPSGGGNEQFF
TRBJ1-5,.,TRBV7-9,CASSFSEQPQHF
TRBJ2-7,.,TRBV6-5,CASSYSQAFPYEQYF
TRBJ1-3,once,TRBV30,CAWSTGGTGNTIYF
TRBJ1-2,.,TRBV28,CASSRPGTGEYGYTF
TRBJ1-5,.,TRBV27,CASSLTGGQPQHF
TRBJ2-1,.,TRBV5-1,CASSLTADEQFF
TRBJ2-5,few,TRBV18,CASSPLRDKETQYF
TRBJ2-2,.,TRBV5-6,CASSRGGGATWNTGELFF
TRBJ1-2,.,TRBV5-4,CASSFGRESNGYTF
TRBJ1-4,few,TRBV25-1,CASSEYRGDWEKLFF
TRBJ2-5,.,TRBV4-1,CASSQTWRILQETQYF